This T cell receptor beta chain derives from a study of post-analysis software for immune sequencing data (dated by TCRdb to the mid-2010s). Turning to the overall study: The recorded disease courses included relapsing-remitting, secondary progressive and progressive-relapsing multiple sclerosis, and some patients had no subtype annotation. The multiple sclerosis patient repertoires were compared with 11 previously published healthy control repertoires from donors aged roughly 6 to 27 years. A subset of samples was prepared in parallel using single-end sample barcoding, then pooled and co-amplified after Illumina adapter ligation. Results the study describes overall, beyond this receptor: Normalized Chao1 diversity was significantly lower in multiple sclerosis patients than controls, suggesting substantial peripheral T-cell clonal expansion. Strong co-clustering of samples prepared in the same batch was shown by direct clustering with F measure, prompting a batch-effect correction. The control group was slightly older than the multiple sclerosis patient group. Patients showed significantly higher frequencies than controls for several TRBV segments, among them TRBV5-6, TRBV5-1 and TRBV20-1.

As for this clonotype: Its binding antigen is unknown. No base quality values were provided; no much bigger clone lies one nucleotide off.

Inclusive of the bounding cysteine and phenylalanine, the CDR3 is 16 residues long. The DNA shown is the 48-base CDR3, in frame from base 1. The V and J ends are trimmed by 3 bases and 8 bases, leaving 21 bases between them. Based on the germline V gene, the CDR1 and CDR2 sequences are SGHTS and YDEGEE. TCR beta repertoires were profiled from peripheral blood of about a dozen young patients with multiple sclerosis to demonstrate the VDJtools post-analysis software. Multiple sclerosis patients were children and adolescents aged about 6 to 15 years. Libraries came from PCR. Sequenced using an Illumina HiSeq 2500. Unique molecular identifiers were incorporated into TCR beta cDNA libraries to reduce PCR and sequencing biases. Every 1 to 10 million input T cells yielded approximately 500,000 cDNA molecules, meaning each molecule approximated one T cell. The patient libraries were prepared and sequenced using the same protocol as the earlier healthy control dataset. Samples belonging to the same batch were prepared together, multiplexed and sequenced on a shared HiSeq lane. The published analysis was carried out like this. MIGEC was used to process the raw barcoded reads, and molecular identifier groups with only a single read were discarded before consensus assembly and CDR3 extraction. Clonotype tables were post-analysed with VDJtools, normalizing diversity by down-sampling all datasets to the smallest sample size. In repertoire overlap clustering, CDR3 amino acid sequences, but not nucleotide sequences, were matched to correct batch-related cross-sample contamination. The public reads were run again by TCRdb, first through fastp at Q25 and then through MiXCR, and only productive beta chains were kept. When rows share a CDR3 protein, they turn into one entry using the most common DNA and genes. The V and J calls and clone size are TCRdb's, not the authors'. This sample has roughly 700,000 distinct CDR3 sequences in its table, and 25% to 30% of those were observed once. The top ten clones comprise approximately 0.55% of the sample.

The chain is encoded by TRBV5-8 joined to TRBJ2-1, and the D gene may be TRBD1, 6 bases matching. Input material: blood. The TCR originated in a girl aged 5-17 years with multiple sclerosis. The CDR3: CASSWKQGPLFDEQFF. The DNA is as follows: TGTGCCAGCAGCTGGAAACAGGGCCCCCTTTTCGATGAGCAGTTCTTC.